The rows below give T cell receptor beta chains drawn from one sample of a study of T cells after yellow fever vaccination. TCRdb processed the 5' RACE reads anew with MiXCR; each CDR3 protein has one entry. The sample carries about 73,000 distinct CDR3 sequences, roughly 7.4% recorded once. The sequences come from CD8+ T cells sorted from PBMCs, collected on the day of the yellow fever booster vaccination. The receptors derive from a man aged 25 to 40 who received the YFV17D yellow fever vaccine. Both conserved end residues are part of each CDR3. A D gene is named only where the DNA matches it firmly. Clone sizes are given selectively: once, few, many, or a class where the clone is expanded.

. | TRBJ1-1 | many | TRBV20-1 | TGCAGTGCTACAGGGGTCACCATGAACACTGAAGCTTTCTTT | CSATGVTMNTEAFF
TRBD1 | TRBJ1-4 | . | TRBV7-9 | TGTGCCAGCAGCTTCGGACAGGGGGGTGAAAAACTGTTTTTT | CASSFGQGGEKLFF
. | TRBJ2-1 | many | TRBV20-1 | TGCAGTGCTAGACCTACTTGGGACTCCCTGTCCTACAATGAGCAGTTCTTC | CSARPTWDSLSYNEQFF
TRBD1 | TRBJ2-2 | many | TRBV27 | TGTGCCAGCAGTTTAGGGTCGAACAGGGGGCGAACCGGGGAGCTGTTTTTT | CASSLGSNRGRTGELFF
TRBD1 | TRBJ2-3 | many | TRBV9 | TGTGCCAGCAGCTTTTCCGGGACAGGGGGTCCTTCAGATACGCAGTATTTT | CASSFSGTGGPSDTQYF
TRBD1 | TRBJ2-2 | few | TRBV19 | TGTGCCAGTAGTATAGATCGGGGACAGTGGGAGCTGTTTTTT | CASSIDRGQWELFF
. | TRBJ2-3 | few | TRBV7-9 | TGTGCCAGCAGCTCAGGGTCTTCATCAGCAGATACGCAGTATTTT | CASSSGSSSADTQYF
. | TRBJ2-3 | many | TRBV10-3 | TGTGCCATCAGTAGCACAGATACGCAGTATTTT | CAISSTDTQYF
TRBD1 | TRBJ1-6 | few | TRBV27 | TGTGCCAGCAGTCCGGGACAGGGGCCGCGGTCCCTCCACTTT | CASSPGQGPRSLHF
. | TRBJ2-2 | . | TRBV7-2 | TGTGCCAGCAGCAACCGGGACACATACACCGGGGAGCTGTTTTTT | CASSNRDTYTGELFF
. | TRBJ2-1 | . | TRBV7-9 | TGTGCCAGCAGCCCCGCGGTACGACAGCAGTTCTTC | CASSPAVRQQFF
TRBD1 | TRBJ2-1 | few | TRBV7-3 | TGTGCCAGCAGCTTCGTAAATCGACAGGGTAATTTAAATGAGCAGTTCTTC | CASSFVNRQGNLNEQFF
. | TRBJ1-1 | . | TRBV4-3 | TGCGCCAGCAGCCAAGATCCGCAGGGGAACACTGAAGCTTTCTTT | CASSQDPQGNTEAFF
. | TRBJ2-7 | . | TRBV7-9 | TGTGCCAGCGGAAAGGGGGGGCAGACAGGAGAGCAGTACTTC | CASGKGGQTGEQYF
TRBD1 | TRBJ1-2 | many | TRBV6-5 | TGTGCCAGCAGTTCCCCCAGGGGGGGATCTGGCTACACCTTC | CASSSPRGGSGYTF
TRBD1 | TRBJ2-5 | few | TRBV7-3 | TGTGCCAGCAGCTTAAGTCAGGGGGCCGACGAGACCCAGTACTTC | CASSLSQGADETQYF
. | TRBJ2-7 | . | TRBV25-1 | TGTGCCAGCAGTGTGGAGGGTCCCTCTTACTACGAGCAGTACTTC | CASSVEGPSYYEQYF
. | TRBJ2-2 | many | TRBV24-1 | TGTGCCACCAGTGACTCACAGACTGCTGATGGCGGGGAGCTGTTTTTT | CATSDSQTADGGELFF
. | TRBJ2-5 | . | TRBV6-5 | TGTGCCAGCAGTTACACCCGGGACGGCGGGGAAGAGACCCAGTACTTC | CASSYTRDGGEETQYF
. | TRBJ2-3 | many | TRBV7-2 | TGTGCCAGCATCGTCACAGATACGCAGTATTTT | CASIVTDTQYF
. | TRBJ2-5 | . | TRBV12-3/TRBV12-4 | TGTGCCAGCACCAAAGGCCCGATTACCCCCTCCACTGGATATGGGACCCAGTACTTC | CASTKGPITPSTGYGTQYF
TRBD1 | TRBJ2-7 | few | TRBV7-2 | TGTGCCAGCAGCTCCTTAGTCGGGACAGGAGGTGGAGTCGAGCAGTACTTC | CASSSLVGTGGGVEQYF
TRBD2 | TRBJ2-1 | . | TRBV27 | TGTGCCAGCAGTGCTACTAGCGGGAGGGCCGATGAGCAGTTCTTC | CASSATSGRADEQFF
TRBD2 | TRBJ2-1 | many | TRBV29-1 | TGCAGCGTTGAAGATATTAGCGGGAGTTCCTACAATGAGCAGTTCTTC | CSVEDISGSSYNEQFF
. | TRBJ2-3 | many | TRBV10-1 | TGCGCCAGCAGTGAGTCAACCTCTAGCACAGATACGCAGTATTTT | CASSESTSSTDTQYF
. | TRBJ2-7 | . | TRBV7-8 | TGTGCCAGCAGCCCTACTACAGGGCACAACTACGAGCAGTACTTC | CASSPTTGHNYEQYF
. | TRBJ1-4 | few | TRBV27 | TGTGCCAGCAGTTCCAGGCGACAGTATGGCGGTTTCTCTACTAATGAAAAACTGTTTTTT | CASSSRRQYGGFSTNEKLFF
. | TRBJ2-1 | . | TRBV21-1 | TGTGCCAGCAGCCTCCGACGGGGGGAGCTAACGAGTATGGGTTACAATGAGCAGTTCTTC | CASSLRRGELTSMGYNEQFF
. | TRBJ2-1 | . | TRBV5-1 | TGCGCCAGCAGCTCTAAATTAGCCCAGGGGTACAATGAGCAGTTCTTC | CASSSKLAQGYNEQFF
. | TRBJ1-2 | . | TRBV9 | TGTGCCAGCAGCGGGAGCCGGAACAGGGTTTTTGACTATGGCTACACCTTC | CASSGSRNRVFDYGYTF
. | TRBJ2-3 | few | TRBV7-6 | TGTGCCAGCAGCTTGGCCCTTACAGATACGCAGTATTTT | CASSLALTDTQYF
TRBD2 | TRBJ2-5 | . | TRBV4-2 | TGTGCCAGCAGCCTTGCCGGGACTAGCGACGGGACCCAGTACTTC | CASSLAGTSDGTQYF
. | TRBJ2-1 | many | TRBV19 | TGTGCCAGTAGGTGGACTACCTACAATGAGCAGTTCTTC | CASRWTTYNEQFF